This is a list of T cell receptor beta chains from one sample in a study of blood T cell repertoires in COVID-19. TCRdb keeps only in-frame clones here, not all; method: immunoSEQ multiplex PCR. The sample contains approximately 200,000 clones, around 94% of which appear only once. Sequencing was performed on peripheral blood. The receptors were sampled from a man aged 25-40 years with COVID-19, enrolled during active disease. CDR3s include the opening cysteine and the closing phenylalanine or tryptophan. A D gene is named only where the DNA matches it firmly. A row's size may be missing; if present it is once, few, many or a size class.

TRBD1	18	TRBV2	-	TRBJ2-7	TGTGCCAGCAGTTCACCGGTGAACAGGGGAGCGAGCTCCTACGAGCAGTACTTC	CASSSPVNRGASSYEQYF
TRBD2	15	TRBV11-2	-	TRBJ2-1	TGTGCCAGCAGCTTAGAGCCGGGGGGGGCCAATGAGCAGTTCTTC	CASSLEPGGANEQFF
-	12	TRBV2	-	TRBJ1-2	TGTGCCAGCAGTGAGGTCGTGGGCGGCTACACCTTC	CASSEVVGGYTF
TRBD1	13	TRBV27	-	TRBJ2-1	TGTGCCAGCAGTACTTACAGGGGTGGTGAGCAGTTCTTC	CASSTYRGGEQFF
TRBD1	16	TRBV27	once	TRBJ1-6	TGTGCCAGCAGTCCAACCCGGACAGGGCTAGGTTCACCCCTCCACTTT	CASSPTRTGLGSPLHF
TRBD1	16	TRBV2	-	TRBJ2-6	TGTGCCATCCCACAGGGGGCCTCTTCTGGGGCCAACGTCCTGACTTTC	CAIPQGASSGANVLTF
TRBD1	13	TRBV6-5	-	TRBJ1-5	TGTGCCAGCAGACCCCAGGGGGATCAGCCCCAGCATTTT	CASRPQGDQPQHF
TRBD1	16	TRBV24-1	-	TRBJ2-2	TGTGCCACCAGTGACTCCGGACAGGGGGGGGCCGGGGAGCTGTTTTTT	CATSDSGQGGAGELFF
-	15	TRBV23-1	-	TRBJ2-5	TGCGCCAGCAGTCGAGGGGGACCTCACGGCGTGACCCAGTACTTC	CASSRGGPHGVTQYF
-	13	TRBV6-5	-	TRBJ2-1	TGTGCCAGCAGACCCAGACAGAACAATGAGCAGTTCTTC	CASRPRQNNEQFF
TRBD1	14	TRBV5-1	-	TRBJ1-2	TGCGCCAGCAGCTCCCAGGGGGCGGAACAGGGCTACACCTTC	CASSSQGAEQGYTF
-	16	TRBV7-2	-	TRBJ1-6	TGTGCCAGCAGCCCGCTGGACAGCTACTATAATTCACCCCTCCACTTT	CASSPLDSYYNSPLHF
-	17	TRBV19	once	TRBJ2-3	TGTGCCAGTAGTATAGGCCCACAGGGAGGGGTGTCAGATACGCAGTATTTT	CASSIGPQGGVSDTQYF
-	16	TRBV30	-	TRBJ2-7	TGTGCCTGGAGTGTAAATCTTGCATTACACTCAGGAGAGCAGTACTTC	CAWSVNLALHSGEQYF
-	15	TRBV19	once	TRBJ1-5	TGTGCCAGTAACAGTGGCAGATATAGCAATCAGCCCCAGCATTTT	CASNSGRYSNQPQHF
-	14	TRBV4-1	-	TRBJ1-2	TGCGCCAGCAGCCAAGATAAGGGGAGGTATGGCTACACCTTC	CASSQDKGRYGYTF
-	18	TRBV6-7	-	TRBJ1-5	TGTGCCAGCAGTACGGGGGTGTGGGTCCTTTATAGCAATCAGCCCCAGCATTTT	CASSTGVWVLYSNQPQHF
-	14	TRBV19	-	TRBJ2-3	TGTGCCAGTAGCCGCTTGGGAGGCACAGATACGCAGTATTTT	CASSRLGGTDTQYF
-	15	TRBV7-9	once	TRBJ2-5	TGTGCCAGCAGCTTTTCCCACCCCGGGAGAGAGACCCAGTACTTC	CASSFSHPGRETQYF
-	17	TRBV5-1	-	TRBJ2-2	TGCGCCAGCAGCTTGCTGTCGGGGGGCCGGAACACCGGGGAGCTGTTTTTT	CASSLLSGGRNTGELFF
-	16	TRBV5-5	-	TRBJ2-2	TGTGCCAGCAGCAAAACAGGGAGGGGGAACACCGGGGAGCTGTTTTTT	CASSKTGRGNTGELFF
TRBD1	15	TRBV5-1	-	TRBJ1-6	TGCGCCAGCAGCTTCGGGGACAGGCCCAATTCACCCCTCCACTTT	CASSFGDRPNSPLHF
TRBD1	13	TRBV2	-	TRBJ2-2	TGTGCCTGCCGAACAGGGGACACCGGGGAGCTGTTTTTT	CACRTGDTGELFF
-	13	TRBV30	-	TRBJ1-2	TGTGCCTGGAGTGAAACAGTTTACTATGGCTACACCTTC	CAWSETVYYGYTF
TRBD1	15	TRBV18	-	TRBJ1-2	TGTGCCAGCTCACCTCCGGGACAGCCTAACTATGGCTACACCTTC	CASSPPGQPNYGYTF
TRBD1	12	TRBV30	-	TRBJ1-1	TGTGCCTCGGCACAAGGGGGCCCTGAAGCTTTCTTT	CASAQGGPEAFF
TRBD1	14	TRBV2	-	TRBJ1-1	TGTGCCAGCATTACTGGACAGGCGAACACTGAAGCTTTCTTT	CASITGQANTEAFF
-	13	TRBV12-3/TRBV12-4	few	TRBJ1-2	TGTGCCAGCAGTTTATCGGGGGGAGGGGGCTACACCTTC	CASSLSGGGGYTF
TRBD1	16	TRBV30	-	TRBJ2-1	TGTGCCTGGAGTGTACTAGGGCAGGGGGCCTACAATGAGCAGTTCTTC	CAWSVLGQGAYNEQFF
TRBD2	15	TRBV3-1/TRBV3-2	-	TRBJ2-1	TGTGCCAGCAGCCAAGAGGGGGGGGTCTACAATGAGCAGTTCTTC	CASSQEGGVYNEQFF
TRBD1	14	TRBV19	-	TRBJ1-2	TGTGCCAGTAGAAATAAAGGGGGCGCCGATGGCTACACCTTC	CASRNKGGADGYTF
-	13	TRBV11-2	-	TRBJ2-1	TGTGCCAGCAGCCTGACTAGGGGTGCGCTGCAGTTCTTC	CASSLTRGALQFF
-	14	TRBV21-1	-	TRBJ2-1	TGTGCCAGCAGGGGACTAGCGGTAGTCAATGAGCAGTTCTTC	CASRGLAVVNEQFF
-	16	TRBV5-1	-	TRBJ2-3	TGCGCCAGCAGCTTAGACGCCGGCAGGGGTGGGGATACGCAGTATTTT	CASSLDAGRGGDTQYF
-	11	TRBV19	-	TRBJ2-7	TGTGCCAGTTCAGTTAACTACGAGCAGTACTTC	CASSVNYEQYF
TRBD2	14	TRBV6-5	-	TRBJ2-7	TGTGCCAGCAGTCCAAGAGCGGGGCCCTACGAGCAGTACTTC	CASSPRAGPYEQYF